The 31 T cell receptor beta chains below were found in one sample sequenced in a study of T cells in Graves' hyperthyroidism and ophthalmopathy. Researchers took RNA transcripts and amplified the TCR beta CDR3 regions from them. First-round RT-PCR of the TCR CDR3 relied on the HTBI primer set. TCRdb fed the multiplex PCR reads into MiXCR, producing one record per CDR3 protein. The data show about 700,000 distinct CDR3 sequences, 14% seen once. The sequencing input was blood. The source is a woman aged 18-35 years with Graves' hyperthyroidism.

This clonotype was seen many times. The chain is built from TRBV20-1 and TRBJ1-1; D call uncertain. Trimming cost V 0 bases and J 10 bases, with 3 bases left between them. This CDR3 region has 9 residues. Germline V gene lookup returns CDR1 DFQATT and CDR2 SNEGSKA (reference sequence). CDR3 nucleotides: TGCAGTGCTAGAGAAGGAGCTTTCTTT. The encoded protein is CSAREGAFF.

This clonotype was observed a handful of times. A much larger clonotype is one base distant, so this may be a read error. V usage is TRBV6-5 and J usage is TRBJ2-1; D unresolved. Between the trimmed V and J ends, which lost 1 base and 8 bases, there was a span of 9 bases. There are 13 residues in the CDR3. Germline V gene data show CDR1 as MNHEY and CDR2 as SVGAGI. The CDR3 loop reads CASSYFGFDEQFF. The CDR3 region has the DNA TGTGCCAGCAGTTACTTTGGTTTCGATGAGCAGTTCTTC.

This clonotype was observed a handful of times. The genes are TRBV13 and TRBJ2-3; D unclear. Germline CDR1 and CDR2: PRHDT and FYEKMQ (reference sequence). Trimming took off 6 bases at V and 3 bases at J, with 13 bases between the two ends. The CDR3 is 14 residues long. CDR3 region: CASRPDGKTDTQYF. CDR3 in DNA: TGTGCCAGCAGGCCGGACGGAAAGACAGATACGCAGTATTTT.

This clonotype was detected a few times. The chain joins TRBV20-1 to TRBJ2-7, with 12 bases lining up with TRBD2. The CDR3 sequence is 14 residues long. The V gene end was trimmed by 6 bases and the J gene end by 6 bases; junction bases not matched to a gene: 9. Germline loops: CDR1 DFQATT, CDR2 SNEGSKA (reference sequence). The CDR3 loop is CSAPPSGRAGEQYF. The CDR3 coding sequence is TGCAGTGCCCCGCCTAGCGGGAGGGCTGGCGAGCAGTACTTC.

This clonotype was counted ten times or more. CDR3 in DNA: TGTGCCAGCAGAACCGAGGGGGTGGAGGGGGAATCACCCCTCCACTTT. It is translated as CASRTEGVEGESPLHF. V and J are TRBV28 and TRBJ1-6; a possible D gene is TRBD1 (6 bases). V lost 6 bases, J lost 10 bases, and 22 bases lay in between. The CDR3 has 16 amino acids. Germline V gene data show CDR1 as MDHEN and CDR2 as SYDVKM.

This clonotype was seen more than once but under ten times. The V call is TRBV14, the J call TRBJ1-2; D is uncertain. This CDR3 contains 17 residues. Germline V gene data show CDR1 as SGHDN and CDR2 as FVKESK. V was pared by 4 bases and J by 0 bases, with 18 bases between. Written as DNA, the CDR3 is TGTGCCAGCAGCCCGGGTGGGTTTAAGACTCCTAACTATGGCTACACCTTC. This codes for CASSPGGFKTPNYGYTF.

The V gene is TRBV4-1, the J gene TRBJ1-6; 7 bases map to TRBD1. Germline CDR1 and CDR2: MGHRA and YSYEKL. Germline trimming cut 3 bases from V and 7 bases from J; bases unmatched to any gene: 3. This CDR3 spans 14 amino acids. The CDR3 region has the DNA TGCGCCAGCAGCCACGGACAGGCCAATTCACCCCTCCACTTT. This codes for CASSHGQANSPLHF.

This clonotype was seen at least ten times. The genes are TRBV5-4 and TRBJ2-5, with TRBD2 matching over 7 bases. The CDR3 runs 16 residues. Germline trimming cut 4 bases from V and 2 bases from J; bases unmatched to any gene: 11. CDR1 is SGHNT and CDR2 is YYREEE in the germline V gene (reference sequence). The CDR3 spells CASSPGVAGPQETQYF. The CDR3 DNA follows: TGTGCCAGCAGCCCTGGGGTAGCGGGTCCTCAAGAGACCCAGTACTTC.

The CDR3 is CASSSTASGPQHF. CDR3 in DNA: TGTGCCAGCAGTTCGACCGCTTCTGGGCCCCAGCATTTT. The rearrangement joins TRBV6-1 to TRBJ1-5; D not certain. Trimming took 5 bases from V and 9 from J, leaving 14 bases between them. This CDR3 is 13 amino acids long. Germline lookup yields CDR1 MNHNS and CDR2 SASEGT.

J is TRBJ1-4 and V is TRBV28, with D maybe TRBD1 (5 bases). V shed 3 bases and J shed 0 bases, with 11 bases lying between them. The CDR3 has 16 amino acids. Germline lookup yields CDR1 MDHEN and CDR2 SYDVKM. The CDR3 sequence is CASSFAGQATNEKLFF. CDR3 in DNA: TGTGCCAGCAGTTTTGCAGGGCAAGCAACTAATGAAAAACTGTTTTTT.

The V call is TRBV7-9, the J call TRBJ2-5, with D hard to call. This CDR3 spans 14 amino acids. Trimming took off 3 bases at V and 1 base at J, with 9 bases between the two ends. Germline assignment: CDR1 SEHNR and CDR2 FQNEAQ (reference sequence). In DNA, the CDR3 is TGTGCCAGCAGCTTCGTAGGGCCCCAAGAGACCCAGTACTTC. It encodes CASSFVGPQETQYF.

The gene calls are TRBV19 and TRBJ2-5, with D perhaps TRBD1 (5 bases). The CDR3 runs 14 residues. Per the germline V gene, CDR1 is LNHDA and CDR2 is SQIVND (reference sequence). V was clipped by 5 bases and J by 1 base, with 11 bases between them. The CDR3 DNA reads TGTGCCAGTAGTCCCAGGGTAACCCAAGAGACCCAGTACTTC. Its protein is CASSPRVTQETQYF.

A few counts support this clonotype. The chain recombines TRBV11-2 with TRBJ2-7; TRBD1 matches at 7 bases. Trimming at V came to 4 bases and at J to 0 bases, leaving 6 bases not matched to a gene. The CDR3 has 15 amino acids. Germline assignment: CDR1 SGHAT and CDR2 FQNNGV. The CDR3 is CASSSEGQSSYEQYF. DNA of the CDR3: TGTGCCAGCAGCTCAGAGGGACAGAGCTCCTACGAGCAGTACTTC.

This clonotype has only a few counts. The chain employs TRBV30 and TRBJ2-4; tentative D call: TRBD1 (6 bases). Trimming took off 3 bases at V and 8 bases at J, with 14 bases between the two ends. The length of the CDR3 is 13 residues. Germline lookup yields CDR1 GTSNPN and CDR2 SVGIG (reference sequence). As DNA, the CDR3 is TGTGCCTGGAGCAGGGGCCGGCGGGACATTCAGTACTTC. Amino acid sequence: CAWSRGRRDIQYF.

This clonotype was observed a few times. This chain joins TRBV19 and TRBJ1-2, with a possible D match to TRBD1 (5 bases). V dropped 0 bases and J dropped 6 bases, with 14 bases sitting between them. This CDR3 is built from 15 residues. The germline CDR1 and CDR2 sequences are LNHDA and SQIVND (reference sequence). The CDR3 region is CASSIEGTLWHGYTF. CDR3 in DNA: TGTGCCAGTAGTATAGAGGGGACTTTATGGCATGGCTACACCTTC.

This clonotype was counted a few times. This chain links TRBV5-6 with TRBJ1-1; D ambiguous. Trimming cost V 0 bases and J 3 bases, with 6 bases left between them. The CDR3 sequence is 13 residues long. Germline CDR1 is SGHDT and CDR2 is YYEEEE. CDR3 in DNA: TGTGCCAGCAGCTTGGTTGTGGACACTGAAGCTTTCTTT. Amino acids: CASSLVVDTEAFF.

This clonotype was seen repeatedly, ten times or more. The chain is built from TRBV18 and TRBJ2-4; no reliable D call. This CDR3 contains 14 residues. Between the trimmed V and J ends, which lost 3 bases and 6 bases, there was a span of 12 bases. Germline-derived CDR1 and CDR2 are KGHSH and LQKENI. Here the CDR3 DNA reads TGTGCCAGCTCACCTCTAACAGCGATAAACATTCAGTACTTC. This encodes CASSPLTAINIQYF. The full variable domain, rest sourced from reference TRBV18 and TRBJ2-4, is NAGVMQNPRHLVRRRGQEARLRCSPMKGHSHVYWYRQLPEEGLKFMVYLQKENIIDESGMPKERFSAEFPKEGPSILRIQQVVRGDSAAYFCASSPLTAINIQYFGAGTRLSVL.

This clonotype showed up just a few times. The chain carries TRBV9 and TRBJ2-2; D may match TRBD1 or TRBD2 (6 bases each). Germline V gene lookup returns CDR1 SGDLS and CDR2 YYNGEE. The CDR3 runs to 16 residues. The V gene lost 0 bases and the J gene lost 2 bases, with 11 bases spanning the gap. The CDR3: CASSVEGGTNTGELFF. The CDR3 DNA sequence: TGTGCCAGCAGCGTAGAGGGGGGAACCAACACCGGGGAGCTGTTTTTT.

This clonotype was observed a handful of times. The chain carries TRBV28 and TRBJ1-1; 8 bases are a match to TRBD1. The germline V gene encodes CDR1 MDHEN and CDR2 SYDVKM. The CDR3 spans 14 residues. Trimming took 4 bases from V and 5 from J; bases not matched to a gene: 6. CDR3 nucleotides: TGTGCCAGCAGTTCAAACAGGGGGGGAACTGAAGCTTTCTTT. It translates to CASSSNRGGTEAFF.

This clonotype has more than one count but fewer than ten. The genes are TRBV6-1 and TRBJ2-1; 7 bases map to TRBD2. CDR1 is MNHNS and CDR2 is SASEGT in the germline V gene. V lost 3 bases to trimming and J lost 5 bases; unmatched junction nucleotides: 7. The CDR3 contains 15 residues. The CDR3 loop reads CASSDPGLPNNEQFF. DNA for the CDR3: TGTGCCAGCAGTGATCCGGGACTACCCAACAATGAGCAGTTCTTC.

This clonotype was observed at least ten times. The gene calls are TRBV12-3 or TRBV12-4 and TRBJ2-7, with D perhaps matching TRBD2 (5 bases). The length of the CDR3 is 16 residues. With 3 bases removed from V and 2 bases from J, the gap between germline ends came to 17 bases. The CDR3 bases are TGTGCCAGCAGTTTCTTAACTCGCGGGCCAACCTACGAGCAGTACTTC. It specifies CASSFLTRGPTYEQYF.

This clonotype was seen repeatedly, ten times or more. The gene calls are TRBV18 and TRBJ2-1; 8 bases are a match to TRBD1. This CDR3 is 12 amino acids long. J was trimmed by 9 bases and V by 3 bases; bases with no gene match: 1. Germline V gives CDR1 KGHSH, CDR2 LQKENI. The DNA for the CDR3 is TGTGCCAGCTCACCCACAGGGGGTGAGCAGTTCTTC. It specifies CASSPTGGEQFF. Looking up the rest from reference TRBV18 and TRBJ2-1 gives the full variable domain: NAGVMQNPRHLVRRRGQEARLRCSPMKGHSHVYWYRQLPEEGLKFMVYLQKENIIDESGMPKERFSAEFPKEGPSILRIQQVVRGDSAAYFCASSPTGGEQFFGPGTRLTVL.

This clonotype was seen ten or more times. The junction does not match germline at one end; this may be a read error. This chain uses TRBV11-2 with TRBJ2-7; tentatively, D is TRBD1 (7 bases). The germline CDR1 and CDR2 sequences are SGHAT and FQNNGV. The CDR3 consists of 13 residues. The CDR3 bases are TGTGCCAGCAGCCTAGACAGGGCGGGAGAGCAGTACTTC. Amino acid sequence: CASSLDRAGEQYF. Variable domain in full (rest from reference TRBV11-2 and TRBJ2-7): EAGVAQSPRYKIIEKRQSVAFWCNPISGHATLYWYQQILGQGPKLLIQFQNNGVVDDSQLPKDRFSAERLKGVDSTLKIQPAKLEDSAVYLCASSLDRAGEQYFGPGTRLTVT.

V is TRBV10-3 and J is TRBJ2-2, with D perhaps given as TRBD1 or TRBD2 (5 bases each). The V end lost 5 bases, the J end lost 4 bases, and 17 bases lay between the germline ends. This CDR3 is 16 amino acids long. Germline values: CDR1 ENHRY, CDR2 SYGVKD. The CDR3 DNA is TGTGCCATCAGTATGGCGTCCGGGACGCTCACCGGGGAGCTGTTTTTT. Protein sequence: CAISMASGTLTGELFF.

The table lists this clonotype with many counts. The rearrangement joins TRBV11-3 to TRBJ2-7; tentatively, D is TRBD1 or TRBD2 (5 bases each). The germline V gene has CDR1 SGHNT and CDR2 YENEEA. The CDR3 is 16 residues long. The V end lost 8 bases, the J end lost 4 bases, and 24 bases lay between the germline ends. The CDR3 DNA reads TGTGCCAGCGAGGGGACCACCGACTCCGGAATTTACGAGCAGTACTTC. It is translated as CASEGTTDSGIYEQYF. Supplemented by reference TRBV11-3 and TRBJ2-7, the full variable domain reads EAGVVQSPRYKIIEKKQPVAFWCNPISGHNTLYWYLQNLGQGPELLIRYENEEAVDDSQLPKDRFSAERLKGVDSTLKIQPAELGDSAVYLCASEGTTDSGIYEQYFGPGTRLTVT.

The chain carries TRBV15 and TRBJ1-5, with D possibly being TRBD1 (5 bases). Trimming stripped 1 base from V and 7 bases from J, with 11 bases between. The CDR3 contains 14 residues. Germline V CDR1 and CDR2: LNHNV, YYDKDF (reference sequence). CDR3 amino acids: CATSRGQGLQPQHF. In DNA form, the CDR3 reads TGTGCCACCAGCAGAGGCCAGGGACTCCAGCCCCAGCATTTT.

This clonotype was seen many times. The chain links TRBV4-1 to TRBJ2-1, with D possibly TRBD1 on 6 matching bases. This CDR3 is built from 16 residues. Trimming removed 4 bases from V and 3 bases from J, with 16 bases in between. Germline CDR1 reads MGHRA; CDR2 reads YSYEKL. The CDR3 loop is CASSRRAGENYNEQFF. The DNA of the CDR3 is TGCGCCAGCAGCCGCCGCGCAGGGGAGAACTACAATGAGCAGTTCTTC.

A few counts support this clonotype. The rearrangement uses TRBV9 and TRBJ1-6, with a possible D match to TRBD1 (6 bases). Germline-derived CDR1 and CDR2 are SGDLS and YYNGEE. There are 17 residues in the CDR3. V dropped 3 bases and J dropped 5 bases, with 18 bases sitting between them. The CDR3 nucleotides read TGTGCCAGCAGCGCCGCTAGGGGGGCAGGCGATAATTCACCCCTCCACTTT. It is translated as CASSAARGAGDNSPLHF.

This clonotype has only a few counts. The V call is TRBV30, the J call TRBJ2-2; D perhaps matches TRBD2 (6 bases). The CDR3 extends over 13 amino acids. Germline CDR1 reads GTSNPN; CDR2 reads SVGIG (reference sequence). Trimming took 5 bases from V and 1 from J, leaving 8 bases between them. DNA of the CDR3: TGTGCCTGGGGCGGGGTGAACACCGGGGAGCTGTTTTTT. It encodes CAWGGVNTGELFF.

This clonotype has just a few counts. The chain links TRBV28 to TRBJ2-3, with D possibly being TRBD1 (7 bases). The CDR3 loop spans 16 amino acids. Trimming took off 5 bases at V and 4 bases at J, with 19 bases between the two ends. CDR1 and CDR2 from the germline V gene are MDHEN and SYDVKM. CDR3 bases: TGTGCCAGCAGTAGGCTGGGGGGCAGGGGGGCAGATACGCAGTATTTT. Protein: CASSRLGGRGADTQYF.

Of note for this clonotype: Likely a read error: the CDR3 ends without its conserved phenylalanine or tryptophan. The V and J genes are TRBV10-2 and TRBJ1-5; D gene uncertain. With 8 bases removed from V and 2 bases from J, the gap between germline ends came to 10 bases. Germline V gene lookup returns CDR1 WSHSY and CDR2 SAAADI. The CDR3 contains 13 residues. DNA for the CDR3: TGCGCCAGCCGTCCCCGAGGCAATCAGCCCCAGCATTTA. Amino acid sequence: CASRPRGNQPQHL.